This T cell receptor (beta chain) was recorded in a study of a mutant IDH1 vaccine in newly diagnosed glioma. On the study more broadly: Beforehand, treatment had been radiotherapy, temozolomide, or both; the majority received both. General study findings and limits: There seemed to be no relation between pseudoprogression and changes in top peripheral T cell clonotypes. Among all patients, vaccine-induced immune responses occurred in 90% to 95%.

Only in-frame clones appear in the TCRdb table, and some are missing; sequencing was by immunoSEQ multiplex PCR. The sample lists approximately 88,000 clones, around 77% occurring once. Remarks on this clone: Its antigen is not identified.

With 2 bases clipped from V and 2 bases from J, the junction kept 8 bases outside the gene matches. This CDR3 comprises 16 residues. The germline V gene encodes CDR1 SGDLS and CDR2 YYNGEE. As to time point: baseline, week 1 (first vaccination visit). Treatment meaning: pre-vaccination baseline after standard-of-care therapy. The chain links TRBV9 to TRBJ2-3, with 7 bases that match TRBD1. The sequence was obtained from a man aged 40-49 years with glioma. Sequencing used PBMCs, obtained from a glioma patient treated with radiotherapy, temozolomide or both. The CDR3, as DNA: TGTGCCAGCAGCGTGGTAGGACAGGTTAACACAGATACGCAGTATTTT. It translates to CASSVVGQVNTDTQYF.